This T cell receptor (beta chain) was sequenced during a study of shared clonotypes between healthy human individuals. Germline V gives CDR1 SGHRS, CDR2 YFSETQ. V was cut by 4 bases and J by 5 bases, with 19 bases left in between. The CDR3 totals 16 residues. Naivety among CD8 cells was defined by CD45RO negativity and positive CCR7 selection, thereby excluding terminally differentiated effector memory CD45RA+ cells. Within Nashville, Tennessee resided all donors, each a Caucasian adult. Every subset's genomic DNA went evenly onto several immunoSEQ plates. On sorted subsets, replicate PCRs used 200 ng DNA, or about 30,000 T cell genomes. Here immunoSEQ multiplex PCR was the method, and the copy in TCRdb shows in-frame clones only, minus some. Among fewer than 700,000 clones listed, roughly 95% were seen once.

Sequenced: naive CD8+ T cells sorted from blood. The chain recombines TRBV5-1 with TRBJ2-1; tentatively, D is TRBD2 (6 bases). The clonotype comes from a woman in her twenties or thirties in good health. CDR3 protein: CASSGGWPSDDNEQFF. CDR3 DNA: TGCGCCAGCAGCGGAGGGTGGCCTAGCGATGACAATGAGCAGTTCTTC.